Presented here are 2 T cell receptor beta chains from one specimen sequenced in a study of blood T cells in healthy people across ages. Next came a second PCR, run for about 7 to 12 cycles, which used a sample-barcoded 5' primer along with a J-beta primer mix. MiXCR was run by TCRdb on the 5' RACE reads, yielding one entry per CDR3 protein. This table has about a million distinct CDR3 sequences, 51% appearing once. The sample consisted of blood. The origin of the receptors is a woman aged 55 to 70 in good health.

This clonotype was picked up a small number of times. The genes are TRBV12-3 or TRBV12-4 and TRBJ2-7; 8 bases align to TRBD1. The V and J ends lost 6 bases and 1 base, in that order; junction bases with no gene match: 11. The CDR3 consists of 16 residues. The DNA of the CDR3 is TGTGCCAGCAGCCGCTCCCCGGGACAGGAGTCCTACGAGCAGTACTTC. Protein sequence: CASSRSPGQESYEQYF.

This chain uses TRBV10-3 with TRBJ2-5; 11 bases align to TRBD2. Germline V CDR1 and CDR2: ENHRY, SYGVKD. J was trimmed by 3 bases and V by 5 bases; bases with no gene match: 5. The CDR3 consists of 15 residues. The CDR3 protein is CAISLTGLAEETQYF. CDR3 in DNA: TGTGCCATCAGTCTGACGGGACTAGCGGAAGAGACCCAGTACTTC.